A selection of T cell receptor beta chains follows, all from one sample in a study of CD8+CD57+ T cells in acquired aplastic anemia. Each CDR3 protein gets one entry after TCRdb re-called the reads with MiXCR. The table shows more than 150,000 distinct CDR3 sequences, with 45% to 60% occurring only once. The sample was sorted CD4+, CD8+, or CD8+CD57+ T cells (not recorded which) from PBMCs. The receptors originated from a human donor with aplastic anemia. Each CDR3 is given without its conserved first and last residue.

CDR3	V	J
SVGGGQGDYGYT	TRBV29-1	TRBJ1-2
ATSRIQGLFNEQF	TRBV15	TRBJ2-1
ASSESTRGTQY	TRBV10-2	TRBJ2-3
ASSYGRTEAF	TRBV6-5	TRBJ1-1
ASSGPGQGNTEAF	TRBV9	TRBJ1-1
ATSDPAGTGGEQF	TRBV24-1	TRBJ2-1
ASSNRAQETQY	TRBV5-6	TRBJ2-5
ASSFGGTDTQY	TRBV5-8	TRBJ2-3
SAAGGTTEAF	TRBV20-1	TRBJ1-1
ASSQDPMGTDTQY	TRBV4-1	TRBJ2-3
ASSEEGRGTEAF	TRBV2	TRBJ1-1
SAPADSYGDSPLH	TRBV20-1	TRBJ1-6
ASSKGQGASNEQF	TRBV6-1	TRBJ2-1
ASSAALKGENTGELF	TRBV9	TRBJ2-2
AVSNRGETYEQY	TRBV10-3	TRBJ2-7
ASSWIGITEAF	TRBV7-8	TRBJ1-1
ASSGYNQPQH	TRBV2	TRBJ1-5
ASGFTSGTSQNYEQY	TRBV12-5	TRBJ2-7
ASSSAGTSHNEQY	TRBV7-9	TRBJ2-7
ASSSQGSGYT	TRBV7-6	TRBJ1-2
ASSVTGNTEAF	TRBV6-4	TRBJ1-1
ASSVEGLDTQY	TRBV9	TRBJ2-3
ASSAPGLWTGELF	TRBV9	TRBJ2-2
ASSPKDTYGYT	TRBV5-4	TRBJ1-2
ASSPPPLGSYEQY	TRBV6-4	TRBJ2-7
ASSSQGGGTDTQY	TRBV28	TRBJ2-3
ASSLAHGGLEETQY	TRBV7-6	TRBJ2-5
ASSDLINTEAF	TRBV2	TRBJ1-1
AWKSGAAEQF	TRBV30	TRBJ2-1
ATSLGQATNEKLF	TRBV24-1	TRBJ1-4
AISESTSGKADTQY	TRBV10-3	TRBJ2-3
ASEGQGSYERY	TRBV25-1	TRBJ2-7
SVEVTGDENTIY	TRBV29-1	TRBJ1-3
SVADRGIETQY	TRBV29-1	TRBJ2-5
SASDGGAGANVLT	TRBV20-1	TRBJ2-6
ASRSGVREQF	TRBV2	TRBJ2-1
ASSLTPDSGNTIY	TRBV5-1	TRBJ1-3
ATSIDGGTDTQY	TRBV24-1	TRBJ2-3
ATGQFNEQY	TRBV2	TRBJ2-7
ASSYGGSNQPQH	TRBV6-6	TRBJ1-5
ASSGWDYEQF	TRBV2	TRBJ2-1
ASKGLGELF	TRBV7-9	TRBJ2-2
ASSADRVSGYT	TRBV7-9	TRBJ1-2
ASSFGQGVSGYEQY	TRBV12-3/TRBV12-4	TRBJ2-7